The T cell receptor beta chain described here comes from a study of CD8 T cells in ankylosing spondylitis. TCRdb used MiXCR to reprocess the 5' RACE reads, holding one entry per CDR3 protein. The sample lists a few hundred thousand distinct CDR3 sequences, about 20% occurring once. Trimming removed 1 base at V and 0 bases at J, with 13 bases between. This CDR3 is built from 16 residues. Germline-derived CDR1 and CDR2 are SGHDN and FVKESK. Source material: blood, either unsorted or a sorted T cell fraction (not recorded which). The TCR was taken from a female donor with ankylosing spondylitis or in good health (not recorded which). The chain has TRBV14 and TRBJ2-7; D unresolved. CDR3 loop: CASSQVGGSSSYEQYF. Here the CDR3 DNA reads TGTGCCAGCAGCCAAGTTGGCGGATCGAGCTCCTACGAGCAGTACTTC.